The rows below give T cell receptor beta chains drawn from one sample of a study of naive and memory T cell subsets. TCRdb reprocessed the UMI-ligation and nested PCR reads via MiXCR and lists one record per CDR3 protein. Counted here are about 85,000 distinct CDR3 sequences, around 13% occurring once; the ten biggest clones make up roughly 0.9%. The sample taken for sequencing was central memory CD4+ T cells from blood. All receptors derive from a human donor in good health. CDR3s include the opening cysteine and the closing phenylalanine or tryptophan. D genes are given only for firm matches. A clone size is listed for some rows: how often the clone was seen (once, few, many), or a class if it is expanded.

size | J | D | V | DNA | CDR3
once | TRBJ2-3 | . | TRBV6-1 | TGTGCCAGCAGTGAAGAGGGAAGAGCGACAGATACGCAGTATTTT | CASSEEGRATDTQYF
many | TRBJ2-3 | . | TRBV7-9 | TGTGCCAGCAGATCCGTCTTAGGTTCAGATACGCAGTATTTT | CASRSVLGSDTQYF
many | TRBJ2-3 | . | TRBV4-2 | TGTGCCAGCAGCCAAGTTCCAACTACTCAGGATTTTATGCAGTATTTT | CASSQVPTTQDFMQYF
few | TRBJ1-5 | . | TRBV20-1 | TGCAGTGCTAGAGATGGGGGAGCCAATCAGCCCCAGCATTTT | CSARDGGANQPQHF
many | TRBJ2-5 | . | TRBV20-1 | TGCAGTGCTATGACCTTTTTGGAGACCCAGTACTTC | CSAMTFLETQYF
medium-sized | TRBJ1-5 | . | TRBV19 | TGTGCCAGTAGTTCCGGGATCCGTCAGCCCCAGCATTTT | CASSSGIRQPQHF
few | TRBJ2-1 | TRBD1 | TRBV30 | TGTGCCTGCACTGGGGGACAGGGAACCAATGAGCAGTTCTTC | CACTGGQGTNEQFF
few | TRBJ2-1 | . | TRBV5-5 | TGTGCCAGCAGCTTGGAGCTGGGGGGGCACAATGAGCAGTTCTTC | CASSLELGGHNEQFF
few | TRBJ2-3 | . | TRBV12-3/TRBV12-4 | TGTGCCAGCAGCCCAGACTCAGATACGCAGTATTTT | CASSPDSDTQYF
. | TRBJ1-5 | TRBD1 | TRBV6-1 | TGTGCCAGCAGAAAAGGGACAGGGGATAGCAATCAGCCCCAGCATTTT | CASRKGTGDSNQPQHF
many | TRBJ1-2 | TRBD1 | TRBV7-9 | TGTGCCAGCAGCTTATCAGGGGGTACGAGTGGCTACACCTTC | CASSLSGGTSGYTF
many | TRBJ2-7 | TRBD2 | TRBV5-1 | TGCGCCAGCGCGCCCGGGACTAGCGGATACGAGCAGTACTTC | CASAPGTSGYEQYF
many | TRBJ2-2 | TRBD1 | TRBV24-1 | TGTGCCACCAGGGATTCTCGGACAGGGGGCAAAGATCGCACCGGGGAGCTGTTTTTT | CATRDSRTGGKDRTGELFF
many | TRBJ2-7 | TRBD2 | TRBV20-1 | TGCAGTGCTAGTAATAGCGGGGCCGCCTACGAGCAGTACTTC | CSASNSGAAYEQYF
. | TRBJ2-7 | . | TRBV7-3 | TGTGCCAGCAGCTCATCGGTTGTCGGTGAGCAGTACTTC | CASSSSVVGEQYF
many | TRBJ2-3 | TRBD2 | TRBV7-9 | TGTGCCAGCAGCTCGGGGGGATCCGGAGATACGCAGTATTTT | CASSSGGSGDTQYF
many | TRBJ2-2 | TRBD2 | TRBV20-1 | TGCAGTGCTAGAGCGGTCGGAGGAGCGGGAGGGACCGGGGAGCTGTTTTTT | CSARAVGGAGGTGELFF
. | TRBJ2-1 | . | TRBV14 | TGTGCCAGCAGCGGGCGGGACCCCGCCTACAATGAGCAGTTCTTC | CASSGRDPAYNEQFF
. | TRBJ2-5 | TRBD2 | TRBV20-1 | TGCAGTGCAGGGCGGGAGGGCCGTGGCCAAGAGACCCAGTACTTC | CSAGREGRGQETQYF
. | TRBJ1-3 | . | TRBV20-1 | TGCAGTGCTGGGAGAACAGGCTCTGGAAACACCATATATTTT | CSAGRTGSGNTIYF
many | TRBJ2-7 | TRBD2 | TRBV29-1 | TGCAGCGTTGAGTGGCGGGAGGGCTACGAGCAGTACTTC | CSVEWREGYEQYF
few | TRBJ2-5 | . | TRBV9 | TGTGCCAGCAGCGTACAAGGGTCGGAGACCCAGTACTTC | CASSVQGSETQYF
few | TRBJ2-3 | . | TRBV5-6 | TGTGCCAGCAGCTTTGACGTTCGTAGCACAGATACGCAGTATTTT | CASSFDVRSTDTQYF
many | TRBJ1-1 | . | TRBV5-1 | TGCGCCAGCAGCGCCCGATCGAACACTGAAGCTTTCTTT | CASSARSNTEAFF
. | TRBJ2-5 | . | TRBV7-2 | TGTGCCAGCAGCCTGGCGTCGGGGGCAGAGACCCAGTACTTC | CASSLASGAETQYF
. | TRBJ1-1 | . | TRBV7-2 | TGTGCCAGCAGCTTAGTCCGGAGAACGGCTGAAGCTTTCTTT | CASSLVRRTAEAFF
. | TRBJ2-7 | TRBD2 | TRBV15 | TGTGCCACCAGCCGCTCTAGCGGGAGCGTCTACGAGCAGTACTTC | CATSRSSGSVYEQYF